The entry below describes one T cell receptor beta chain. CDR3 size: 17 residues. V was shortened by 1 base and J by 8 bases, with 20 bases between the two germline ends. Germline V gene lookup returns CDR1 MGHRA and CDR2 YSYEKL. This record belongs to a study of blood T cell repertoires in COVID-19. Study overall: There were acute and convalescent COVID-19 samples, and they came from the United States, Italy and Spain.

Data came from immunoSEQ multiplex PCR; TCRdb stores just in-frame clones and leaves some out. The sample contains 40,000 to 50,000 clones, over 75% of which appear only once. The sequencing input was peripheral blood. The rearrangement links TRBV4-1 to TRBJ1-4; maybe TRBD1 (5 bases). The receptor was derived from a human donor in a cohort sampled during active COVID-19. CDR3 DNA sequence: TGCGCCAGCAGCCAAGGGATCCTGACGGGAGGGACCGAAAAACTGTTTTTT. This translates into CASSQGILTGGTEKLFF.